This TCR beta chain stems from a study of cytomegalovirus exposure and HLA in healthy donors. Study-level points and caveats: TCR beta chains numbering about 160 were designated cytomegalovirus-associated. First-cohort TCR clusters tended to co-occur in the approximately 110 validation repertoires, a later analysis found.

This CDR3 region has 16 residues. The germline gives CDR1 LGHNA, CDR2 YNFKEQ. V shed 3 bases, J shed 10 bases, and the junction held 8 bases outside the gene matches. Separation from the approximately 690-subject first cohort characterized the roughly 120-subject validation cohort, to which the donors belonged. Remarks on this clone: What it recognizes is unknown.

Generated by immunoSEQ multiplex PCR, the TCRdb table keeps only in-frame clones and is missing some. Here the sample spans roughly 120,000 clones, approximately 89% being singletons. The source is a man between 25 and 39 years old in good health and CMV-seronegative. The rearrangement joins TRBV4-2 to TRBJ2-1; 14 positions agree with TRBD2. Sequencing was carried out using PBMCs. The CDR3 here is CASSQEQGLAGGEQFF. CDR3 sequence (DNA): TGTGCCAGCAGCCAGGAGCAAGGACTAGCGGGGGGCGAGCAGTTCTTC.